These 26 T cell receptor beta chains were all obtained from the same sample, sequenced in a study of response to subunit inactivated influenza vaccine. TCRdb analysed the RT-PCR reads with MiXCR anew, one entry per CDR3 protein. The repertoire holds about 480,000 distinct CDR3 sequences, with over 10% as singletons. The sequencing used PBMCs from blood, collected about 40 days after vaccination. All receptors derive from a man between 45 and 60 years old who received an inactivated influenza vaccine.

This clonotype came up a few times. The chain uses TRBV20-1 and TRBJ1-5; possible D gene TRBD1, 5 bases. Trimming took off 5 bases at V and 3 bases at J, with 14 bases between the two ends. There are 14 residues in the CDR3. Germline V CDR1 and CDR2: DFQATT, SNEGSKA (reference sequence). DNA of the CDR3: TGCAGTGCTGAGGGACGGGCGTTCAATCAGCCCCAGCATTTT. It is translated as CSAEGRAFNQPQHF.

This clonotype occurred many times. This sequence joins TRBV12-3 or TRBV12-4 and TRBJ1-4; D remains ambiguous. The CDR3 runs 12 residues. V lost 1 base, J lost 8 bases, and 5 bases lay in between. The CDR3 DNA reads as TGTGCCAGCAGTTTAGGCCAAGAAAAACTGTTTTTT. It translates to CASSLGQEKLFF.

This clonotype occurred once. The V gene is TRBV2, the J gene TRBJ2-1, with a possible D match to TRBD2 (6 bases). There are 13 residues in the CDR3. The V end was cut by 4 bases, the J end by 10 bases, with 14 bases between. Germline V gene data show CDR1 as SNHLY and CDR2 as FYNNEI. The DNA of the CDR3 is TGTGCCAGCAGTGCGGCGGGGCTTGGGGAGCAGTTCTTC. As protein: CASSAAGLGEQFF.

The gene calls are TRBV28 and TRBJ2-3, with 14 positions matching TRBD2. The CDR3 is 21 amino acids. Looked up from germline, CDR1 is MDHEN and CDR2 is SYDVKM. The ends lost 2 bases at V and 2 bases at J; junction bases unmatched: 15. CDR3 nucleotide sequence: TGTGCCAGCAGTTTAGCCGTGACTAGCGGGGGGGCCTTTCCCCTCACAGATACGCAGTATTTT. Translating it yields CASSLAVTSGGAFPLTDTQYF.

The CDR3 DNA follows: TGTGCCAGCAGCTTGTTGGTCCGAAAGAACTACAATGAGCAGTTCTTC. This codes for CASSLLVRKNYNEQFF. The chain has TRBV5-6 and TRBJ2-1; no clear D. V shed 1 base and J shed 3 bases, with 14 bases lying between them. In germline, CDR1 is SGHDT, CDR2 YYEEEE. The CDR3 extends over 16 amino acids. Based on the CDR3 plus reference TRBV5-6 and TRBJ2-1, the full variable domain is DAGVTQSPTHLIKTRGQQVTLRCSPKSGHDTVSWYQQALGQGPQFIFQYYEEEERQRGNFPDRFSGHQFPNYSSELNVNALLLGDSALYLCASSLLVRKNYNEQFFGPGTRLTVL.

The table lists this clonotype with a few counts. The chain uses TRBV29-1 and TRBJ1-4; a weak D match, TRBD1 (6 bases). The germline CDR1 and CDR2 sequences are SQVTM and ANQGSEA. With 2 bases removed from V and 12 bases from J, the gap between germline ends came to 16 bases. CDR3 length: 13 amino acids. CDR3 in amino acids: CSVELDSKGELFF. The CDR3 DNA is TGCAGCGTTGAATTGGACAGTAAAGGTGAACTGTTTTTT.

The chain links TRBV5-1 to TRBJ1-3; weak D call: TRBD1 (6 bases). V was shortened by 7 bases and J by 0 bases, with 8 bases between the two germline ends. The CDR3 contains 13 residues. Per the germline V gene, CDR1 is SGHRS and CDR2 is YFSETQ. The CDR3: CASGQSSGNTIYF. DNA for the CDR3: TGCGCCAGCGGACAGAGCTCTGGAAACACCATATATTTT.

This clonotype was seen a handful of times. The rearrangement uses TRBV7-8 and TRBJ2-7; TRBD2 is a possible D gene (5 bases). The germline V gene encodes CDR1 SGHVS and CDR2 FQNEAQ. V lost 4 bases and J lost 2, with 9 bases in between. This CDR3 contains 13 residues. The CDR3 region is CASSSDGAYEQYF. CDR3 DNA sequence: TGTGCCAGCAGCTCGGACGGGGCCTACGAGCAGTACTTC.

The chain links TRBV4-3 to TRBJ2-1, with 12 bases matching TRBD2. CDR1 is LGHNA and CDR2 is YSLEER in the germline V gene. Trimming at V came to 0 bases and at J to 7 bases, leaving 7 bases not matched to a gene. The length of the CDR3 is 17 residues. The CDR3 is CASSQEASGGVVNEQFF. The CDR3 DNA reads as TGCGCCAGCAGCCAAGAGGCTAGCGGGGGGGTAGTTAATGAGCAGTTCTTC.

This clonotype has just a few counts. V gene TRBV3-1 combines with J gene TRBJ2-7; perhaps TRBD1 as D (6 bases). The CDR3 extends over 15 amino acids. CDR1 LGHDT and CDR2 YNNKEL come from the germline V gene (reference sequence). Trimming removed 0 bases from V and 3 bases from J, with 12 bases in between. The CDR3 DNA is TGTGCCAGCAGCCAAGAGGCAGGGGAGTTCTACGAGCAGTACTTC. Its translation is CASSQEAGEFYEQYF.

V and J are TRBV28 and TRBJ2-1, with D uncertain. V was pared by 5 bases and J by 7 bases, with 9 bases between. Germline V gene data show CDR1 as MDHEN and CDR2 as SYDVKM. There are 12 residues in the CDR3. The CDR3 here is CASSMLVNEQFF. The CDR3 nucleotides are TGTGCCAGCAGTATGCTAGTTAATGAGCAGTTCTTC.

This clonotype was seen many times. The chain links TRBV12-3 or TRBV12-4 to TRBJ1-4; D unresolved. The CDR3 is made up of 14 amino acids. V lost 6 bases to trimming and J lost 5 bases, with 13 bases between them. The CDR3 region is CASRTSAANEKLFF. The CDR3 DNA is TGTGCCAGCAGGACTTCGGCGGCGAATGAAAAACTGTTTTTT.

The chain recombines TRBV9 with TRBJ2-5, with TRBD1 matching 9 bases. The germline gives CDR1 SGDLS, CDR2 YYNGEE. V was pared by 3 bases and J by 3 bases, with 3 bases of the junction left unmatched. There are 14 residues in the CDR3. The chain's CDR3 is CASSAWTGEETQYF. The CDR3 DNA sequence: TGTGCCAGCAGCGCCTGGACAGGGGAAGAGACCCAGTACTTC.

As concerns this clonotype: This may stem from a read error, because a much larger clone lies one nucleotide away. DNA for the CDR3: TGTGCCAGCTGCTTAGCAGGACAGGGGATAGATACGCAGTATTTT. Encoded protein: CASCLAGQGIDTQYF. The chain links TRBV7-6 to TRBJ2-3; 9 nucleotides agree with TRBD1. The length of the CDR3 is 15 residues. CDR1 SGHVS and CDR2 FNYEAQ come from the germline V gene.

V and J are TRBV11-1 and TRBJ1-2; TRBD1 might be the D (5 bases). Trimming took 5 bases from V and 7 from J, leaving 14 bases between them. CDR3 length equals 13 residues. Germline V gene lookup returns CDR1 SGHAT and CDR2 FQDESV (reference sequence). The CDR3 loop is CASSPDSGRGYTF. The CDR3 bases are TGTGCCAGCAGCCCCGACAGCGGGCGTGGCTACACCTTC. Drawing the rest from reference TRBV11-1 and TRBJ1-2, the complete variable domain is EAEVAQSPRYKITEKSQAVAFWCDPISGHATLYWYRQILGQGPELLVQFQDESVVDDSQLPKDRFSAERLKGVDSTLKIQPAELGDSAMYLCASSPDSGRGYTFGSGTRLTVV.

This chain connects TRBV5-1 to TRBJ2-5; D may be TRBD1 (6 bases). This CDR3 region has 14 residues. Trimming removed 8 bases at V and 1 base at J, with 15 bases between. Germline loops: CDR1 SGHRS, CDR2 YFSETQ. CDR3 in amino acids: CASSLQGFQETQYF. The CDR3 DNA follows: TGCGCCAGTTCCCTACAGGGATTCCAAGAGACCCAGTACTTC.

Only a few counts were recorded for this clonotype. The chain combines TRBV7-2 with TRBJ2-3; 8 bases fit TRBD2. CDR3 length equals 14 residues. V shed 8 bases, J shed 2 bases, and the junction held 6 bases outside the gene matches. Germline lookup yields CDR1 SGHTA and CDR2 FQGNSA. The CDR3 region is CASLDGGDTDTQYF. The CDR3 nucleotides are TGTGCCAGCCTCGACGGGGGGGACACAGATACGCAGTATTTT.

This clonotype was detected a few times. The CDR3 DNA reads as TGTGCCAGCAGCTTAGCAGGGAGGGGCAATTCACCCCTCCACTTT. Amino acid sequence: CASSLAGRGNSPLHF. This chain connects TRBV7-9 to TRBJ1-6, with a possible D match to TRBD1 (5 bases). CDR3 size: 15 residues. The germline CDR1 and CDR2 sequences are SEHNR and FQNEAQ (reference sequence). Trimming pared 0 bases from V and 7 bases from J, leaving 10 bases between.

This clonotype was seen at least ten times. This chain connects TRBV18 to TRBJ2-4; 7 bases map to TRBD2. The ends lost 0 bases at V and 8 bases at J; junction bases unmatched: 7. Germline values: CDR1 KGHSH, CDR2 LQKENI. The length of the CDR3 is 15 residues. Here the CDR3 DNA reads TGTGCCAGCTCACCACCGCAGGGAGGGGCGGACATTCAGTACTTC. Translated, it gives CASSPPQGGADIQYF.

This clonotype showed up just a few times. The V gene is TRBV3-1, the J gene TRBJ1-1, with TRBD1 identical over 7 bases. After removal of 4 bases from V and 7 bases from J, the junction contained 21 bases not matched to a gene. The CDR3 is made up of 18 amino acids. The V gene's germline CDR1 is LGHDT and CDR2 YNNKEL (reference sequence). CDR3 in DNA: TGTGCCAGCAGCCGGAGTTACAGGGGCTTCAGGAGGGTCGATGAAGCTTTCTTT. Protein sequence: CASSRSYRGFRRVDEAFF.

The chain combines TRBV7-9 with TRBJ2-3; no reliable D call. The CDR3 extends over 13 amino acids. V was cut by 5 bases and J by 6 bases, with 12 bases left in between. The germline V gene encodes CDR1 SEHNR and CDR2 FQNEAQ (reference sequence). CDR3 nucleotide sequence: TGTGCCAGCAGCACGAGGTCTGCGGATACGCAGTATTTT. This gives the protein CASSTRSADTQYF.

This clonotype was observed a handful of times. The rearrangement links TRBV20-1 to TRBJ2-7; D remains unclear. V lost 7 bases to trimming and J lost 3 bases, with 16 bases between them. This CDR3 is built from 13 residues. Germline V gives CDR1 DFQATT, CDR2 SNEGSKA (reference sequence). DNA for the CDR3: TGCAGTGTTAAAGGTCTTGGCGGCTACGAGCAGTACTTC. Protein sequence: CSVKGLGGYEQYF.

This clonotype was recorded a few times. CDR3 in DNA: TGTGCCAGCAGTCTGGGGACCGGGACAGGGGTCTATGGCTACACCTTC. This codes for CASSLGTGTGVYGYTF. The V and J genes are TRBV28 and TRBJ1-2, with 10 positions matching TRBD1. The CDR3 covers 16 residues. CDR1 is MDHEN and CDR2 is SYDVKM in the germline V gene. The ends lost 5 bases at V and 4 bases at J; junction bases unmatched: 10.

This clonotype has only a few counts. The rearrangement links TRBV5-4 to TRBJ2-7; D not certain. CDR1 and CDR2 (germline): SGHNT, YYREEE (reference sequence). With 2 bases removed from V and 0 bases from J, the gap between germline ends came to 9 bases. This CDR3 spans 14 amino acids. CDR3 sequence reads: CASSLMGNSYEQYF. The CDR3 DNA reads as TGTGCCAGCAGCTTAATGGGTAACTCCTACGAGCAGTACTTC.

This clonotype was observed many times. The V gene is TRBV7-8, the J gene TRBJ2-5; D unresolved. Trimming took 1 base from V and 5 from J, leaving 5 bases between them. Germline V CDR1 and CDR2: SGHVS, FQNEAQ. The CDR3 runs to 12 residues. The CDR3 bases are TGTGCCAGCAGCTTAGGATGGGAGACCCAGTACTTC. Its protein is CASSLGWETQYF.

This clonotype was seen only a few times. The chain carries TRBV6-2 or TRBV6-3 and TRBJ2-7; 8 bases fit TRBD2. This CDR3 contains 15 residues. Germline-derived CDR1 and CDR2 are MNHEY and SVGEGT. With 2 bases clipped from V and 0 bases from J, the junction kept 3 bases outside the gene matches. Written as DNA, the CDR3 is TGTGCCAGCAGTTACGGCGGGAGGTACTCCTACGAGCAGTACTTC. As protein: CASSYGGRYSYEQYF.